This paragraph covers one T cell receptor beta chain sequence. No antigen is known for it. 60 Vbeta and 13 Jbeta primers were used in PCR. Only in-frame clones appear in the TCRdb table, and some are missing; sequencing was by immunoSEQ multiplex PCR. The sample records around 180,000 clones, around 79% being singletons. The CDR3 is 13 amino acids. The V gene end was trimmed by 1 base and the J gene end by 5 bases; junction bases not matched to a gene: 0. In germline, CDR1 is MNHEY, CDR2 SMNVEV (reference sequence). The sample originates from a study of cytomegalovirus exposure and HLA in healthy donors. Study results and caveats: Previous analysis showed most TCR beta V segments were productive about 90% or about 30% of the time. Further analysis was carried out later, and it showed several of the most significant clusters appearing linked to common viral pathogens. According to reports, the classifier identified cytomegalovirus status with high specificity and sensitivity.

The rearrangement joins TRBV27 to TRBJ2-3, with 7 bases matching TRBD1. The sequence came from a woman aged 45-59 years in good health and CMV-seronegative. Input material: PBMCs. The CDR3 spells CASSLYRGDTQYF. The CDR3 coding sequence is TGTGCCAGCAGTTTATACAGGGGAGATACGCAGTATTTT.